This T cell receptor beta chain stems from a study of HIV-infected children after antiretroviral therapy interruption (dated by TCRdb to about 2019). About the study as a whole: Eight children, all with CD4+ count above 500 and viral load below 50 copies/ml, were included, of whom four were on planned treatment interruption and four were on continuous treatment. Alongside thymic output measurements, TCR repertoires of children on planned treatment interruption were compared with TCR repertoires of children on continuous antiretroviral treatment. Recorded exposure to EBV and CMV was present in most of the participating children. The interruption group had a median age of around 9.6 years, compared with around 8 years in the continuous treatment group. In the continuous-treatment arm, samples from corresponding weeks 0, 48 and 150 were analyzed. Samples from the interruption arm were taken at week 0, at week 12, at the end of interruption (week 24 or 48), and about 3 years after the study ended. The paper's findings and limits, for the study overall: In the naive CD4+ repertoires of PTI patients, CDR3 sharing between time points dropped after the start of interruption, while many sequences were shared between the end of interruption and 3 years later. The naive CD4+ Gini coefficient rose by the end of treatment interruption, suggesting clonal expansion, and returned to baseline by 3 years. The small number of patients is a limitation, and caution is needed when interpreting the data. The sorted CD45RA+ naive cells might contain minor non-naive CD45RA+ populations, such as EMRA or stem memory cells.

This sample's treatment or condition label indicates: PENTA 11 planned treatment interruption arm or continuous ART arm. Participants were children from the United Kingdom aged 2 to 15 years who had received at least three-drug ART for at least 24 weeks. Cryopreserved PBMCs containing at least 5 million viable cells were required, and four candidate patients were excluded because of low viable PBMC yield. Using a FACSAria III cell sorter, naive CD4+ CD45RA+ CD45RO- T cells were FACS-sorted out of thawed PBMCs. Sorted cells were fixed, and RNA was extracted using the RNeasy FFPE kit followed by the RNeasy Micro kit. V gives up 5 bases and J gives up 4 bases, and the segment between their germline ends measures 9 bases. The CDR1 and CDR2 encoded by the germline V gene are MDHEN and SYDVKM. The CDR3 contains 13 residues, cysteine and phenylalanine counted. Solely the CDR3 DNA is kept, with 39 bases framed from the first base.

This clonotype was picked up a small number of times. Its antigen is unknown. No base quality information exists; no much larger clone differs at one position. The library relied on 3' RACE. To correct PCR amplification bias, TCR libraries were generated from RNA with a 3' RACE protocol that used unique molecular identifiers. Amplicon libraries were pooled in groups of up to roughly 12 and sequenced on an Illumina MiSeq using v2 2x250 paired-end chemistry. In the paper's pipeline: Decombinator was used to process the reads, assigning V and J genes and CDR3 and applying barcode-based correction of errors and PCR bias. Before the Gini coefficient was calculated with the R ineq package, repertoires were subsampled to the same depth. Three approaches were used to assess CDR3 similarity: GLIPH, Hamming distance and a shared triplet metric. TCRdb reanalyzed the raw reads on its own, using fastp at Q25 for trimming and MiXCR for clone calling, and kept in-frame beta chains. When rows share a CDR3 protein, they turn into one entry using the most common DNA and genes. These V and J calls originate from TCRdb's pipeline instead of the authors' own analysis. This sample holds over 35,000 distinct CDR3 sequences; more than 6.5% were observed only once. The ten top clones hold more than 0.95% of the sample.

Source: CD45RA+ CD4+ T cells from PBMCs, pooled from several time points, taken from a donor given antiretroviral therapy, either interrupted or continuous. What this sample's cell subset or site label stands for: naive CD4+ CD45RA+ CD45RO- T cells. The chain is made from TRBV28 and TRBJ1-5; confidence is insufficient to name the D gene. The receptor comes from a pool of human donors with HIV. The DNA is as follows: TGTGCCAGCAGTGGAGGAGGTAATCAGCCCCAGCATTTT. Its protein product is CASSGGGNQPQHF.